One sample yielded the 5 T cell receptor beta chains listed below, sequenced in a study of blood T cell repertoires in COVID-19. Data came from immunoSEQ multiplex PCR; TCRdb stores just in-frame clones and leaves some out. Among about 210,000 clones listed, around 80% were seen once. The sequenced sample consisted of peripheral blood. These receptors came from a middle-aged man who had recovered from COVID-19.

CDR3 region: CASSLWAGSPRSGNTIYF. Here the CDR3 DNA reads TGTGCCAGCAGCTTGTGGGCAGGCTCCCCTCGCTCTGGAAACACCATATATTTT. This rearrangement joins TRBV5-6 to TRBJ1-3; no reliable D call. The CDR3 contains 18 residues. CDR1 and CDR2 (germline): SGHDT, YYEEEE. The germline V and J ends were trimmed by 1 base and 0 bases, with 17 bases remaining between them.

The CDR3 coding sequence is TGCGCCAGCAGCATCGGACAGTACAATGAGCAGTTCTTC. It encodes CASSIGQYNEQFF. This rearrangement joins TRBV5-1 to TRBJ2-1; tentative D call: TRBD1 (6 bases). The CDR3 runs to 13 residues. Germline V lookup: CDR1 SGHRS, CDR2 YFSETQ. V lost 4 bases and J 4 bases, leaving 9 bases between the germline ends. Full variable domain (rest looked up from reference TRBV5-1 and TRBJ2-1): KAGVTQTPRYLIKTRGQQVTLSCSPISGHRSVSWYQQTPGQGLQFLFEYFSETQRNKGNFPGRFSGRQFSNSRSEMNVSTLELGDSALYLCASSIGQYNEQFFGPGTRLTVL.

This chain joins TRBV7-8 and TRBJ1-1; D ambiguous. The CDR3 consists of 13 residues. CDR1 is SGHVS and CDR2 is FQNEAQ in the germline V gene. The V and J ends lost 3 bases and 1 base respectively, with 6 bases between them. The CDR3 is CASSFGGNTEAFF. CDR3 nucleotide sequence: TGTGCCAGCAGCTTCGGCGGGAACACTGAAGCTTTCTTT.

The chain couples TRBV27 to TRBJ2-3, with 9 nucleotides matching TRBD2. V lost 7 bases to trimming and J lost 5 bases; unmatched junction nucleotides: 7. This CDR3 is 14 amino acids long. Per germline, CDR1 MNHEY and CDR2 SMNVEV (reference sequence). The CDR3 DNA follows: TGTGCCAGCAAAACGCGGGGGGGTGGAGATACGCAGTATTTT. It is translated as CASKTRGGGDTQYF.

This clone was detected only a few times. The rearrangement joins TRBV25-1 to TRBJ1-2, with D unclear. The CDR3 spans 13 residues. Germline V gene sequence: CDR1 MGHDK, CDR2 SYGVNS. Trimming removed 4 bases from V and 1 base from J, with 7 bases in between. This chain's CDR3 is CASSATVNYGYTF. The CDR3 DNA follows: TGTGCCAGCAGTGCCACGGTTAACTATGGCTACACCTTC.